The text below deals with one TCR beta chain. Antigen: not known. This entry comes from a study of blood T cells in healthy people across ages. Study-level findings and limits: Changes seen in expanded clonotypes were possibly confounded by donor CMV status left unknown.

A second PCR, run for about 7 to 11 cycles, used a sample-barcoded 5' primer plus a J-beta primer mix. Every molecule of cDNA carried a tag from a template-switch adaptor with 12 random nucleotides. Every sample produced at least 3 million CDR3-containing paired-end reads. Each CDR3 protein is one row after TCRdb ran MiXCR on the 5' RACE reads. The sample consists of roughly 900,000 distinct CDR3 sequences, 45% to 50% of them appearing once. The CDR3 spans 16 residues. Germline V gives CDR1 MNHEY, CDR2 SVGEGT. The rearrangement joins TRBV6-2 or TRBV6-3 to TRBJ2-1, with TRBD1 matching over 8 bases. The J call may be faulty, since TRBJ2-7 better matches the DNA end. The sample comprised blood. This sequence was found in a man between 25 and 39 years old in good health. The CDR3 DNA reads TGTGCCAGCAGACCCAAAGGACAGGGAAACTACAATGAGCAGTACTTC. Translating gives CASRPKGQGNYNEQYF.